These 23 T cell receptor beta chains share one sample of origin, sequenced in a study of Tregs in tolerant kidney transplant recipients. Clones were sequenced by immunoSEQ multiplex PCR, and TCRdb holds only the in-frame ones, with some missing. This table lists 2,600 or so clones. Recipients received nonmyeloablative bone marrow transplants from related graft donors, with transient mixed chimerism. The sample here was CD8+ T cells from blood (PBMCs), taken 6 months after the transplant. These receptors were collected from a human patient who received a combined kidney and bone marrow transplant. Among the T cells, some may be from the graft donor.

CDR3 DNA (partial): TGTGCCAGCAAAGGGGACCAGCGGGAGGGCCGAGATACG. Its translation: CASKGDQREGRDT. The CDR3 in its entirety is CASKGDQREGRDTQYF. The genes are TRBV2 and TRBJ2-3, with 10 bases fitting TRBD2. The sequenced fragment ends 3 residues before the CDR3 boundary, so the rest is inferred from the germline J gene. CDR1 and CDR2 (germline): SNHLY, FYNNEI. The CDR3 sequence is 16 residues long. V shed 7 bases, J shed 5 bases, and the junction held 12 bases outside the gene matches.

Regarding this clone: The read halts 3 residues ahead of the CDR3 end, with the missing end drawn from the germline J gene. This chain links TRBV6-2 or TRBV6-3 with TRBJ2-5, with D perhaps TRBD1 (5 bases). The CDR3 runs to 15 residues. The germline CDR1 and CDR2 sequences are MNHEY and SVGEGT. Partial CDR3 DNA: TGTGCCAGCAGTTACGTACAGGATCCCGCTCAAACC. It translates to CASSYVQDPAQT. The CDR3 reads in full as CASSYVQDPAQTQYF.

Comment on this clone: The sequenced fragment ends 3 residues before the CDR3 boundary, so the rest is inferred from the germline J gene. V is TRBV9 and J is TRBJ2-7; 7 bases are a match to TRBD1. V lost 3 bases and J lost 6; bases outside the gene matches: 6. The germline CDR1 and CDR2 sequences are SGDLS and YYNGEE. This CDR3 is built from 13 residues. Incomplete CDR3 DNA: TGTGCCAGCAGCGCGATTGGGACAGCCGAG. This gives the protein CASSAIGTAE. The whole CDR3 region reads CASSAIGTAEQYF.

Notes on this clone: The observed sequence ends 3 residues before the CDR3 terminus, with the missing tail filled in from the germline J gene. The chain has TRBV5-6 and TRBJ2-2, with TRBD1 identical over 8 bases. The J segment lost 5 bases and the V segment lost 6 bases, leaving 3 bases of the junction unmatched. Germline lookup yields CDR1 SGHDT and CDR2 YYEEEE. The CDR3 runs to 13 residues. The CDR3: CASTRTGTGELFF. The part of the CDR3 DNA that was read is TGTGCCAGCACCCGGACAGGGACCGGGGAG.

On this clone itself: Coverage ceases 3 residues before the CDR3 finishes, and the germline J gene fills in the end. The genes are TRBV6-2 or TRBV6-3 and TRBJ1-5, with D uncertain. Germline V gene lookup returns CDR1 MNHEY and CDR2 SVGEGT. V was pared by 6 bases and J by 3 bases, with 9 bases between. The CDR3 runs to 13 residues. The CDR3 DNA, read in part, is TGTGCCAGCAGCTTAAACTTCAATCAGCCC. It encodes CASSLNFNQP. The full CDR3 reads CASSLNFNQPQHF.

By frequency, this clone is medium-sized. From the germline J gene comes the end of the CDR3, since the read stops 3 residues before it. The chain joins TRBV7-9 to TRBJ2-6; D possibly corresponds to TRBD1 (5 bases). This CDR3 is built from 15 residues. Germline CDR1 reads SEHNR; CDR2 reads FQNEAQ (reference sequence). Trimming cost V 5 bases and J 1 base, with 9 bases left between them. The CDR3 DNA, read in part, is TGTGCCAGCAGCCAGACAGAGTCTGGGGCCAACGTC. It translates to CASSQTESGANV. The CDR3 reads in full as CASSQTESGANVLTF.

CDR3 sequence reads: CASSDSPDTQTDTQYF. The DNA read from the CDR3 is TGTGCCAGCAGCGATTCCCCGGACACCCAAACAGATACG. The V and J genes are TRBV9 and TRBJ2-3, with D maybe TRBD1 (5 bases). The read is 3 residues too short to cover the CDR3 end, so that end is filled in from the germline J gene. In germline, CDR1 is SGDLS, CDR2 YYNGEE. The V and J ends lost 3 bases and 3 bases respectively, with 17 bases between them. This CDR3 spans 16 amino acids. Together with reference TRBV9 and TRBJ2-3, the CDR3 gives the full variable domain: DSGVTQTPKHLITATGQRVTLRCSPRSGDLSVYWYQQSLDQGLQFLIQYYNGEERAKGNILERFSAQQFPDLHSELNLSSLELGDSALYFCASSDSPDTQTDTQYFGPGTRLTVL.

The CDR3 protein is CASTDRGVQPQHF. The CDR3 bases that were read are TGTGCCAGCACGGACAGGGGAGTCCAGCCC. This sequence joins TRBV19 and TRBJ1-5; 9 nucleotides line up with TRBD1. The read halts 3 residues ahead of the CDR3 end, with the missing end drawn from the germline J gene. The junction had 7 bases not matched to a gene; V was cut back by 9 bases and J by 7 bases. Germline V gives CDR1 LNHDA, CDR2 SQIVND (reference sequence). The CDR3 runs 13 residues.

By frequency, this clone registers medium-sized (0.01 to 0.1%). The read ends 3 residues early relative to the CDR3; the germline J gene fills the gap. The chain joins TRBV13 to TRBJ2-1, with 8 bases fitting TRBD2. Germline assignment: CDR1 PRHDT and CDR2 FYEKMQ (reference sequence). This CDR3 is 16 amino acids long. V was pared by 5 bases and J by 5 bases, with 11 bases of the junction left unmatched. The CDR3 DNA, read in part, is TGTGCCAGCAGCCTATACAGCGGGAGACTGAACAATGAG. It codes for CASSLYSGRLNNE. The whole CDR3 reads CASSLYSGRLNNEQFF.

Worth noting for this clone: Read sequence stops 3 residues before the CDR3 end, and the germline J gene provides the missing end. The chain links TRBV29-1 to TRBJ1-6, with TRBD1 as a possible D gene (5 bases). CDR1 SQVTM and CDR2 ANQGSEA come from the germline V gene. V gave up 6 bases and J gave up 7 bases, with 16 bases separating them. The CDR3 sequence is 14 residues long. The CDR3 here is CSVSDGGMNSPLHF. The sequenced part of the CDR3 DNA is TGCAGCGTCTCCGATGGGGGGATGAATTCACCC.

In the case of this clone: The read stops 3 residues short of the end of the CDR3; the missing end is completed from the germline J gene. The chain joins TRBV5-1 to TRBJ2-7; 12 bases are shared with TRBD2. The V and J ends lost 2 bases and 4 bases, in that order; junction bases with no gene match: 7. The CDR3 has 16 amino acids. The germline V gene encodes CDR1 SGHRS and CDR2 YFSETQ. The CDR3 protein is CASSFLAGGGTYEQYF. The sequenced part of the CDR3 DNA is TGCGCCAGCAGCTTTCTAGCGGGAGGGGGTACTTACGAG.

This chain's CDR3 is CATSALAPSSNIETQYF. CDR3 bases read: TGTGCCACCAGCGCACTAGCGCCGAGTAGTAATATAGAGACC. The V call is TRBV15, the J call TRBJ2-5; TRBD2 aligns across 7 bases. Read coverage stops 3 residues before the CDR3 terminus; the germline J gene supplies the remainder. The CDR3 covers 17 residues. CDR1 LNHNV and CDR2 YYDKDF come from the germline V gene (reference sequence). The ends lost 5 bases at V and 4 bases at J; junction bases unmatched: 16.

Concerning this clone itself: The read gets to within 3 residues of the CDR3 end, and the germline J gene fills in the rest. The chain links TRBV19 to TRBJ2-1; 9 bases are shared with TRBD2. The germline V gene encodes CDR1 LNHDA and CDR2 SQIVND (reference sequence). The CDR3 loop spans 13 amino acids. V shed 7 bases, J shed 7 bases, and the junction held 5 bases outside the gene matches. The part of the CDR3 DNA that was read is TGTGCCAGTAAAAGTAGCGGGAGTAATGAG. Translating it yields CASKSSGSNE. The entire CDR3 protein is CASKSSGSNEQFF.

A remark on this clone: The CDR3 extends 3 residues past the end of the read, so its final part is completed from the germline J gene. The J gene is TRBJ2-2, the V gene TRBV10-2; 9 bases map to TRBD2. The V gene end was trimmed by 6 bases and the J gene end by 5 bases; junction bases not matched to a gene: 4. CDR1 is WSHSY and CDR2 is SAAADI in the germline V gene. The CDR3 consists of 14 residues. Partial CDR3 DNA: TGCGCCAGCAGCACTAGCGGGCGGACCGGGGAG. Its protein product is CASSTSGRTGE. The entire CDR3 reads CASSTSGRTGELFF.

On this clone: Sequencing ends 3 residues short of the CDR3 end; the germline J gene provides the rest. The V call is TRBV19, the J call TRBJ2-7, with no clear D. The CDR3 runs to 14 residues. V lost 4 bases to trimming and J lost 0 bases, with 10 bases between them. Looked up from germline, CDR1 is LNHDA and CDR2 is SQIVND (reference sequence). CDR3 DNA (partial): TGTGCCAGTAGTAGTGACACGGACTCCTACGAG. Encoded protein: CASSSDTDSYE. The entire CDR3 protein is CASSSDTDSYEQYF.

The covered CDR3 bases are TGTGCCAGCAGCTTCCGGGGATCGTATCATGAG. It encodes CASSFRGSYHE. The CDR3 as a whole reads CASSFRGSYHEQFF. This chain joins TRBV7-9 and TRBJ2-1; possibly TRBD2 for D (5 bases). The CDR3 goes on 3 residues after the read ends, and that part is filled in from the germline J gene. Between the trimmed V and J ends, which lost 3 bases and 8 bases, there was a span of 14 bases. This CDR3 contains 14 residues. Germline V gene sequence: CDR1 SEHNR, CDR2 FQNEAQ (reference sequence).

Worth noting for this clone: The read stops 3 residues short of the end of the CDR3; the missing end is completed from the germline J gene. The chain is built from TRBV7-8 and TRBJ2-7; 7 nucleotides align to TRBD1. The CDR3 is 14 amino acids. The V gene end was trimmed by 5 bases and the J gene end by 1 base; junction bases not matched to a gene: 5. CDR1 is SGHVS, CDR2 FQNEAQ, per germline. The CDR3 reads CASSIRTGSYEQYF. The CDR3 bases that were read are TGTGCCAGCAGCATCAGGACAGGTTCCTACGAG.

With regard to this clone: With the read ending 3 residues before the CDR3 end, the germline J gene is used to fill in that end. The chain couples TRBV4-2 to TRBJ1-5, with D maybe TRBD1 (6 bases). This CDR3 contains 15 residues. CDR1 and CDR2 (germline): LGHNA, YNFKEQ. The V end lost 2 bases, the J end lost 3 bases, and 11 bases lay between the germline ends. CDR3 bases read: TGTGCCAGCAGCCAATATACAGGGAACAATCAGCCC. It is translated as CASSQYTGNNQP. The entire CDR3 protein reads CASSQYTGNNQPQHF.

About this clone: The read ends 3 residues shy of where the CDR3 ends; the end is completed using the germline J gene. V is TRBV20-1 and J is TRBJ1-1; possibly TRBD1 for D (6 bases). Trimming left V 6 bases short and J 4 bases short, with 15 bases between. The V gene's germline CDR1 is DFQATT and CDR2 SNEGSKA (reference sequence). This CDR3 has 13 amino acids. CDR3 amino acids: CSARFGGGTEAFF. CDR3 DNA (partial): TGCAGTGCCCGATTCGGAGGGGGCACTGAA.

Of note for this clone: The read ends 3 residues before the CDR3 terminus; that terminus is restored from the germline J gene. The chain is built from TRBV28 and TRBJ2-3, with 8 bases matching TRBD1. Trimming removed 5 bases from V and 3 bases from J; junction bases left unmatched: 4. This CDR3 has 14 residues. Germline V gives CDR1 MDHEN, CDR2 SYDVKM. CDR3 amino acids: CASSTGGPTDTQYF. The CDR3 DNA, read in part, is TGTGCCAGCAGTACAGGGGGACCTACAGATACG.

Partial CDR3 DNA: TGTGCCAGCAGCTTCGGAGCGGGAGAGCGGGAGACC. Translation: CASSFGAGERET. The whole CDR3 reads CASSFGAGERETQYF. The chain uses TRBV11-2 and TRBJ2-5, with 8 bases fitting TRBD2. The sequence runs out 3 residues before the end of the CDR3; the remainder is reconstructed from the germline J gene. The CDR3 runs to 15 residues. Germline V lookup: CDR1 SGHAT, CDR2 FQNNGV. The V segment lost 3 bases and the J segment 5 bases; nucleotides outside the gene matches: 8.

Comments on this clone: Coverage ceases 3 residues before the CDR3 finishes, and the germline J gene fills in the end. The chain joins TRBV19 to TRBJ1-1; TRBD1 might be the D (5 bases). Trimming took 4 bases from V and 0 from J, leaving 18 bases between them. Germline CDR1 LNHDA, CDR2 SQIVND (reference sequence). The CDR3 consists of 17 residues. The CDR3 spells CASSTEDNPILNTEAFF. The sequenced CDR3 bases are TGTGCCAGTAGTACCGAGGACAACCCAATTTTGAACACTGAA.

As regards this clone: The read ends 3 residues early relative to the CDR3; the germline J gene fills the gap. The chain recombines TRBV19 with TRBJ2-7; 9 nucleotides agree with TRBD2. The germline V gene encodes CDR1 LNHDA and CDR2 SQIVND (reference sequence). J was trimmed by 0 bases and V by 9 bases; bases with no gene match: 6. This CDR3 is built from 14 residues. The CDR3 here is CASSSGTYSYEQYF. The DNA read from the CDR3 is TGTGCCAGCTCTAGCGGGACCTACTCCTACGAG.